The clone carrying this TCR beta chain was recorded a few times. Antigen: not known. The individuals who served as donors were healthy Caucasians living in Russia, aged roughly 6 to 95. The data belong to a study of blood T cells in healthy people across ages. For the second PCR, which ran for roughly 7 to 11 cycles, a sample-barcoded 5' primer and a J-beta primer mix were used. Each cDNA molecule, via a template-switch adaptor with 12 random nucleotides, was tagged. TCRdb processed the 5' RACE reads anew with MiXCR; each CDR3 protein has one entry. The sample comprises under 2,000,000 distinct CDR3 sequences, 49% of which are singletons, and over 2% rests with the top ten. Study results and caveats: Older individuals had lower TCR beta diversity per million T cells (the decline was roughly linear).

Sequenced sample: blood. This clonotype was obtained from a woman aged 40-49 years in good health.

CDR3 loop: CASRLELLIGNEQYF. CDR3 coding DNA: TGTGCCAGCAGACTCGAGCTTCTCATTGGTAATGAGCAGTACTTC. V gene TRBV5-5 combines with J gene TRBJ2-5; D remains unclear. The CDR3 spans 15 residues. The germline V gene has CDR1 SGHKS and CDR2 YYEKEE (reference sequence). Trimming left V 5 bases short and J 11 bases short, with 25 bases between.